This TCR beta chain originates from a study of memory CD4+ T cells and cytomegalovirus serostatus. Across the study: Healthy Belgian adult donors included 9 or 10 CMV-positive and 24 CMV-negative people. Study outcomes and limitations: Of approximately 150 reported CMV TCRbeta sequences, 65 to 85 were found in memory CD4+ repertoires.

Single viable CD3+CD4+CD8-CD45RO+ cells were sorted as the memory CD4+ T cells. This table comes from immunoSEQ multiplex PCR, and its TCRdb copy is limited to in-frame clones, with some not included. The top ten hold 3.6% of the sample, which has roughly 86,000 clones, 80% seen once. To note about this clone: Its antigen is not known.

The V and J ends lost 5 bases and 3 bases, in that order; junction bases with no gene match: 12. This CDR3 is built from 17 residues. Germline-derived CDR1 and CDR2 are SGHVS and FQNEAQ. Sequencing used memory CD4+ T cells from blood. This TCR was recovered from an adult in good health and CMV-seropositive. The rearrangement uses TRBV7-8 and TRBJ2-3, with 9 bases aligning to TRBD2. This chain's CDR3 is CASSAIGSGRGTDTQYF. CDR3 bases: TGTGCCAGCAGCGCTATCGGTAGCGGGAGAGGGACAGATACGCAGTATTTT.